This T cell receptor beta chain was identified during a study of shared clonotypes between healthy human individuals. The repertoire was sequenced with immunoSEQ multiplex PCR; TCRdb's copy has only in-frame clones and lacks some. Seen here are hundreds of thousands of clones, roughly 78% observed once, and the top ten hold under 2%. The CDR3 runs 14 residues. From germline, CDR1 is MNHNS and CDR2 SASEGT. V lost 7 bases and J lost 0; bases outside the gene matches: 6. Sequenced input: memory CD4+ T cells sorted from blood. The subset is: CD45RA-negative fraction. The V call is TRBV6-1, the J call TRBJ2-7; TRBD2 aligns across 7 bases. The clonotype originates from a woman aged 25-40 years in good health. CDR3 in amino acids: CASTKSGISYEQYF. The CDR3 nucleotides read TGTGCCAGCACCAAAAGCGGGATCTCCTACGAGCAGTACTTC.